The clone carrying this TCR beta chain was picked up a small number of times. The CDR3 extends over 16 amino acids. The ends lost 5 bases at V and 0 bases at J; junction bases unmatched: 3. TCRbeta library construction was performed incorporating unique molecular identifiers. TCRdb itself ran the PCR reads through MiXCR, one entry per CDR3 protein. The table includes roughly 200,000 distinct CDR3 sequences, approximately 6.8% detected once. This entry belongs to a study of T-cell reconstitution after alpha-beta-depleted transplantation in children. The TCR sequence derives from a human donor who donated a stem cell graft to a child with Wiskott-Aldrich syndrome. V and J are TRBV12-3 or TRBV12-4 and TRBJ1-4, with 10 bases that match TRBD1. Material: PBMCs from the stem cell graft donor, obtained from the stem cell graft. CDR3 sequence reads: CASSPGTGATNEKLFF. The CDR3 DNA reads TGTGCCAGCAGTCCCGGGACAGGGGCAACTAATGAAAAACTGTTTTTT.